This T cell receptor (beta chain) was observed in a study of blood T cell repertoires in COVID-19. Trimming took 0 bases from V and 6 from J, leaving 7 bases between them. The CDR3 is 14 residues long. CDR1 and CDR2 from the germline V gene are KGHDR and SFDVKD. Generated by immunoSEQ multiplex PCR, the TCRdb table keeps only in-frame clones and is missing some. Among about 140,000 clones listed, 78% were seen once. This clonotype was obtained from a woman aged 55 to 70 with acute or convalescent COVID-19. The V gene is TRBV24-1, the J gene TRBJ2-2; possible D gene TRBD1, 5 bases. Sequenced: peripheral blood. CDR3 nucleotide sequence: TGTGCCACCAGTGATTTGCGCAGGGCCGGGGAGCTGTTTTTT. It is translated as CATSDLRRAGELFF.